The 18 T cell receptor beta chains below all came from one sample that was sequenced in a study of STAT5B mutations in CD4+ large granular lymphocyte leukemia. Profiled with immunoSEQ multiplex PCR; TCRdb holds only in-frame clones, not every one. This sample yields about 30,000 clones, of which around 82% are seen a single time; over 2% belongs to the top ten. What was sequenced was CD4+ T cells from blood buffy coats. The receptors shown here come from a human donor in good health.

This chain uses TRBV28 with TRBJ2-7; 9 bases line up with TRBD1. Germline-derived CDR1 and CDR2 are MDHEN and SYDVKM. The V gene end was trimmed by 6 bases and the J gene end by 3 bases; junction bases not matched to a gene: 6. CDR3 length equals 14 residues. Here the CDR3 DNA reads TGTGCCAGCAGCCTGGACAGGGGCTTCTACGAGCAGTACTTC. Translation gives CASSLDRGFYEQYF.

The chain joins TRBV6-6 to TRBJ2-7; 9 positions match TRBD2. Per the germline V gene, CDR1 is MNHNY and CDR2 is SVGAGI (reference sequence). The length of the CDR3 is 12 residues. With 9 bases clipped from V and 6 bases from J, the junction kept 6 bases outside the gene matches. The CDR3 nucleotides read TGTGCCAGTGGAGGACTAGCGACCGAGCAGTACTTC. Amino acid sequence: CASGGLATEQYF.

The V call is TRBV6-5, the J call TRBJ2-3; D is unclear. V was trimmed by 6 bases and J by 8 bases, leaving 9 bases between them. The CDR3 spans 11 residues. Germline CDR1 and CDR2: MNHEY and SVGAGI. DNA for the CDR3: TGTGCCAGCAGGCAAGATGTTACGCAGTATTTT. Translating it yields CASRQDVTQYF.

CDR3 in amino acids: CASSPTTSYEQYF. In DNA, the CDR3 is TGTGCCAGCAGCCCGACGACTTCCTACGAGCAGTACTTC. The chain has TRBV7-2 and TRBJ2-7, with D uncertain. The V and J ends lost 5 bases and 1 base respectively, with 9 bases between them. CDR1 and CDR2 (germline): SGHTA, FQGNSA. There are 13 residues in the CDR3.

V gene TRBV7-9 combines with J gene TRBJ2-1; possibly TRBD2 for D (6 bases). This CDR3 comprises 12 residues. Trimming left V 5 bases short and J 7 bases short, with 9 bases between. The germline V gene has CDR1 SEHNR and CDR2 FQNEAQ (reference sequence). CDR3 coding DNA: TGTGCCAGCAGCCGCCGGGAGAATGAGCAGTTCTTC. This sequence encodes CASSRRENEQFF.

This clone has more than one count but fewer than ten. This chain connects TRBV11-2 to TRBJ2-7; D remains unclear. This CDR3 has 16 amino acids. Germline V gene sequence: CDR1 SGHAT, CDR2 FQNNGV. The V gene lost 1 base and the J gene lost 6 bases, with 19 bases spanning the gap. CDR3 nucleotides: TGTGCCAGCAGCTTAGGCGGTCGACTTATCCCCCTCGAGCAGTACTTC. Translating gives CASSLGGRLIPLEQYF. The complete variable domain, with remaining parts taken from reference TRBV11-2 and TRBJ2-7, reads EAGVAQSPRYKIIEKRQSVAFWCNPISGHATLYWYQQILGQGPKLLIQFQNNGVVDDSQLPKDRFSAERLKGVDSTLKIQPAKLEDSAVYLCASSLGGRLIPLEQYFGPGTRLTVT.

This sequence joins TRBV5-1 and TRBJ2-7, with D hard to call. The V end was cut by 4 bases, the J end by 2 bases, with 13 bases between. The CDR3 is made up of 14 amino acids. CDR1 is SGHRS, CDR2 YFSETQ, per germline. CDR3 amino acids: CASSPSGRTYEQYF. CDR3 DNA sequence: TGCGCCAGCAGCCCGTCCGGACGGACCTACGAGCAGTACTTC.

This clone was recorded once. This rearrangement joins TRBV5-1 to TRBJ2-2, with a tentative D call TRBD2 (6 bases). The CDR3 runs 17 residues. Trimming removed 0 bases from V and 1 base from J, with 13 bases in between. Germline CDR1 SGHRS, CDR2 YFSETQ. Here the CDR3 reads CASSLVPGTLNTGELFF. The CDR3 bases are TGCGCCAGCAGCTTGGTTCCGGGGACTTTGAACACCGGGGAGCTGTTTTTT.

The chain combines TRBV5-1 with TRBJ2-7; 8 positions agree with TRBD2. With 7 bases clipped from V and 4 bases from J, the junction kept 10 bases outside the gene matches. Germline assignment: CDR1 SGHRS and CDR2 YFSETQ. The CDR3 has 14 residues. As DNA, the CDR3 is TGCGCCAGCCATCCCGGCGGGGGGAAGTACGAGCAGTACTTC. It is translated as CASHPGGGKYEQYF. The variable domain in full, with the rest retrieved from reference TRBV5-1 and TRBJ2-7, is KAGVTQTPRYLIKTRGQQVTLSCSPISGHRSVSWYQQTPGQGLQFLFEYFSETQRNKGNFPGRFSGRQFSNSRSEMNVSTLELGDSALYLCASHPGGGKYEQYFGPGTRLTVT.

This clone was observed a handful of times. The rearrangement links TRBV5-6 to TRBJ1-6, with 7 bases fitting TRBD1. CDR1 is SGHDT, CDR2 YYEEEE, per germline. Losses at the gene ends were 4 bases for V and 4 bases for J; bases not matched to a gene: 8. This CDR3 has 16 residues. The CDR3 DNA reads TGTGCCAGCAGCCATTCGGGACAGCCGTATAATTCACCCCTCCACTTT. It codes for CASSHSGQPYNSPLHF.

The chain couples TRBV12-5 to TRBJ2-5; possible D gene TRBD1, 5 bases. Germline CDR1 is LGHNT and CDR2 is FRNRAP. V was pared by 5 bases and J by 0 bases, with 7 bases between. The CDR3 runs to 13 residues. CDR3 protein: CASGTGNQETQYF. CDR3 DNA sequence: TGTGCTAGTGGTACAGGTAACCAAGAGACCCAGTACTTC. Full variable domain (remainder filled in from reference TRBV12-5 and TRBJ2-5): DARVTQTPRHKVTEMGQEVTMRCQPILGHNTVFWYRQTMMQGLELLAYFRNRAPLDDSGMPKDRFSAEMPDATLATLKIQPSEPRDSAVYFCASGTGNQETQYFGPGTRLLVL.

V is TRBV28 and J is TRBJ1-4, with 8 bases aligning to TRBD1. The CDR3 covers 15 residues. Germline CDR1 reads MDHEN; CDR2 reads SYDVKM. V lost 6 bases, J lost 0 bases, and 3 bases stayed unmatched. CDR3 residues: CASRQGAATNEKLFF. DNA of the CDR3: TGTGCCAGCAGGCAGGGGGCCGCAACTAATGAAAAACTGTTTTTT. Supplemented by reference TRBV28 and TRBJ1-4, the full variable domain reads DVKVTQSSRYLVKRTGEKVFLECVQDMDHENMFWYRQDPGLGLRLIYFSYDVKMKEKGDIPEGYSVSREKKERFSLILESASTNQTSMYLCASRQGAATNEKLFFGSGTQLSVL.

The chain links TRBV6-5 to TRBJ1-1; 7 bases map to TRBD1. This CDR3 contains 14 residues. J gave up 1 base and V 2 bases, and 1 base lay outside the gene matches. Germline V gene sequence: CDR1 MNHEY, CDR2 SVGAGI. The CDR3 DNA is TGTGCCAGCAGTTACGACAGGGCGAACACTGAAGCTTTCTTT. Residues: CASSYDRANTEAFF.

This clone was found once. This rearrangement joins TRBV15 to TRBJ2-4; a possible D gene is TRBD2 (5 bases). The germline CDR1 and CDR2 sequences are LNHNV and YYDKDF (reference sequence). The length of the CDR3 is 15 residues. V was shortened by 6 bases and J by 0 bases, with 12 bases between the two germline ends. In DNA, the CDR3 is TGTGCCACCAGTCTTCAGGAGGTAGCCAAAAACATTCAGTACTTC. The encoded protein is CATSLQEVAKNIQYF.

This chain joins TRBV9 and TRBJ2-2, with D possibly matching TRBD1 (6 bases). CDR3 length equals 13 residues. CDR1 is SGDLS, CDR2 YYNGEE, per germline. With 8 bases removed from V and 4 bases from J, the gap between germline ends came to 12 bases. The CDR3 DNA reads TGTGCCAGTCAGGGGTTGGGCACCGGGGAGCTGTTTTTT. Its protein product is CASQGLGTGELFF.

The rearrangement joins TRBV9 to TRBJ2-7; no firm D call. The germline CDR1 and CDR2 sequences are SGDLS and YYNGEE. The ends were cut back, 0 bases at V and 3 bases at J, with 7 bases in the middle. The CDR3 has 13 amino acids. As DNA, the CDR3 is TGTGCCAGCAGCGTAGAACTCCACTACGAGCAGTACTTC. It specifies CASSVELHYEQYF.

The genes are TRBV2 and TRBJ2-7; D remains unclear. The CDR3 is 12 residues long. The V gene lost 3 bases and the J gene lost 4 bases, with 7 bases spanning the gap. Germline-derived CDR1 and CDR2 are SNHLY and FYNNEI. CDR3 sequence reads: CASSERLYEQYF. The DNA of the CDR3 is TGTGCCAGCAGTGAGCGGCTTTACGAGCAGTACTTC.

The CDR3 DNA sequence: TGCGCCTCCCGGAGGGGGGGAGCTAATGAAAAACTGTTTTTT. As protein: CASRRGGANEKLFF. This chain joins TRBV5-1 and TRBJ1-4, with a tentative D call TRBD1 (6 bases). Per germline, CDR1 SGHRS and CDR2 YFSETQ. The CDR3 is made up of 14 amino acids. V shed 10 bases and J shed 3 bases, with 16 bases lying between them.